The 15 T cell receptor beta chains presented below share a single source sample, sequenced in a study of cytomegalovirus exposure and HLA in healthy donors. Generated by immunoSEQ multiplex PCR, the TCRdb table keeps only in-frame clones and is missing some. There are around 200,000 clones in the sample; about 80% occur only once, and under 3.5% lies in the top ten. The specimen was PBMCs. These receptors originate from a woman between 18 and 29 years old in good health and CMV-seropositive.

This clone was seen more than once but under ten times. The V call is TRBV7-2, the J call TRBJ1-6; unclear D gene. This CDR3 comprises 14 residues. Trimming removed 3 bases from V and 5 bases from J, with 8 bases in between. Germline values: CDR1 SGHTA, CDR2 FQGNSA. Here the CDR3 DNA reads TGTGCCAGCAGCTTCCTACAGAATAATTCACCCCTCCACTTT. Protein sequence: CASSFLQNNSPLHF.

The genes are TRBV27 and TRBJ2-5; 10 positions match TRBD1. This CDR3 is 15 amino acids long. Trimming cost V 4 bases and J 6 bases; bases outside gene matches: 8. Germline V gives CDR1 MNHEY, CDR2 SMNVEV (reference sequence). CDR3 in DNA: TGTGCCAGCAGTTCCTTAGGACAGGGGGTAAAGACCCAGTACTTC. Its protein is CASSSLGQGVKTQYF.

The rearrangement joins TRBV15 to TRBJ2-3, with 7 nucleotides matching TRBD1. Germline trimming cut 8 bases from V and 0 bases from J; bases unmatched to any gene: 8. In germline, CDR1 is LNHNV, CDR2 YYDKDF (reference sequence). This CDR3 is built from 15 residues. The CDR3 nucleotides are TGTGCCACCGGAACAGGGACAGCTAGCACAGATACGCAGTATTTT. Translating gives CATGTGTASTDTQYF.

The chain employs TRBV6-1 and TRBJ2-4, with no clear D. Germline V gene data show CDR1 as MNHNS and CDR2 as SASEGT. The CDR3 is 12 residues long. V lost 2 bases, J lost 8 bases, and 7 bases lay in between. CDR3 coding DNA: TGTGCCAGCAGTGAACTGAGCCACATTCAGTACTTC. Translated, it gives CASSELSHIQYF.

V is TRBV29-1 and J is TRBJ1-1; no reliable D call. The CDR3 extends over 12 amino acids. The V gene lost 5 bases and the J gene lost 5 bases, with 12 bases spanning the gap. Germline V lookup: CDR1 SQVTM, CDR2 ANQGSEA. The CDR3, as DNA: TGCAGCGTTCACGACCCCGGGACTGAAGCTTTCTTT. As protein: CSVHDPGTEAFF. Supplemented by reference TRBV29-1 and TRBJ1-1, the full variable domain reads SAVISQKPSRDICQRGTSLTIQCQVDSQVTMMFWYRQQPGQSLTLIATANQGSEATYESGFVIDKFPISRPNLTFSTLTVSNMSPEDSSIYLCSVHDPGTEAFFGQGTRLTVV.

As regards this clone: Other nucleotide sequences from this sample produce the same CDR3. The gene calls are TRBV29-1 and TRBJ1-4; no clear D. Trimming took 4 bases from V and 5 from J, leaving 14 bases between them. Germline assignment: CDR1 SQVTM and CDR2 ANQGSEA. This CDR3 is 14 amino acids long. The DNA for the CDR3 is TGCAGCGTTGCAGGAGGATCCAGAAATGAAAAACTGTTTTTT. Protein product: CSVAGGSRNEKLFF.

The chain joins TRBV15 to TRBJ2-1, with 10 bases that match TRBD2. Trimming at V came to 4 bases and at J to 7 bases, leaving 4 bases not matched to a gene. The CDR3 consists of 14 residues. Germline V gene data show CDR1 as LNHNV and CDR2 as YYDKDF (reference sequence). CDR3 loop: CATSKASGGNEQFF. The CDR3 DNA reads TGTGCCACCAGCAAGGCTAGCGGGGGTAATGAGCAGTTCTTC.

The chain couples TRBV2 to TRBJ2-7; TRBD2 matches 8 bases. V lost 4 bases to trimming and J lost 2 bases; unmatched junction nucleotides: 4. Germline loops: CDR1 SNHLY, CDR2 FYNNEI. CDR3 length: 14 residues. As DNA, the CDR3 is TGTGCCAGCAGTGTTCGGGGGGGAACCTACGAGCAGTACTTC. Protein sequence: CASSVRGGTYEQYF. The full variable domain, its missing parts supplied by reference TRBV2 and TRBJ2-7, is EPEVTQTPSHQVTQMGQEVILRCVPISNHLYFYWYRQILGQKVEFLVSFYNNEISEKSEIFDDQFSVERPDGSNFTLKIRSTKLEDSAMYFCASSVRGGTYEQYFGPGTRLTVT.

The V and J genes are TRBV2 and TRBJ1-2; 8 positions agree with TRBD1. The CDR3 runs to 14 residues. The trim removed 4 bases at V and 2 bases at J, leaving 3 bases unmatched. Germline-derived CDR1 and CDR2 are SNHLY and FYNNEI. The CDR3 region has the DNA TGTGCCAGCAGTGCGACAGGGGAGAACTATGGCTACACCTTC. Translating gives CASSATGENYGYTF.

This sequence joins TRBV5-6 and TRBJ1-5; D is possibly TRBD1 (6 bases). Germline V gene lookup returns CDR1 SGHDT and CDR2 YYEEEE. V was pared by 4 bases and J by 9 bases, with 17 bases between. This CDR3 region has 14 residues. As DNA, the CDR3 is TGTGCCAGCAGCCCTGGGGGGGGCTGGGGGCCCCAGCATTTT. This encodes CASSPGGGWGPQHF. The whole variable domain, remainder taken from reference TRBV5-6 and TRBJ1-5, is DAGVTQSPTHLIKTRGQQVTLRCSPKSGHDTVSWYQQALGQGPQFIFQYYEEEERQRGNFPDRFSGHQFPNYSSELNVNALLLGDSALYLCASSPGGGWGPQHFGDGTRLSIL.

V usage is TRBV5-1 and J usage is TRBJ2-7; 10 nucleotides line up with TRBD1. The CDR3 loop spans 17 amino acids. J was trimmed by 5 bases and V by 4 bases; bases with no gene match: 15. The germline CDR1 and CDR2 sequences are SGHRS and YFSETQ. CDR3 nucleotide sequence: TGCGCCAGCAGCGGTAACCCCCGGGACAGGGGAGGTAACGAGCAGTACTTC. Protein sequence: CASSGNPRDRGGNEQYF.

On this clone: A read error may produce the germline difference seen at one junction end. This chain uses TRBV2 with TRBJ1-2; 8 bases match TRBD1. CDR1 is SNHLY, CDR2 FYNNEI, per germline. The CDR3 runs to 11 residues. The CDR3 region has the DNA TGTGCCAGCAGCGGACAGGGAATGCCTCACTTC. It specifies CASSGQGMPHF.

For the CDR3, the DNA is TGTGCCAGCAGTTCCCCAGACAGGGTTGAAAAACTGTTTTTT. Translated: CASSSPDRVEKLFF. This chain uses TRBV27 with TRBJ1-4, with 7 nucleotides matching TRBD1. The trim removed 4 bases at V and 7 bases at J, leaving 6 bases unmatched. The germline gives CDR1 MNHEY, CDR2 SMNVEV (reference sequence). This CDR3 comprises 14 residues.

The chain links TRBV11-2 to TRBJ2-3; weak D call: TRBD2 (5 bases). The V gene lost 2 bases and the J gene lost 10 bases, with 13 bases spanning the gap. The germline V gene has CDR1 SGHAT and CDR2 FQNNGV. The CDR3 runs 13 residues. The CDR3 coding sequence is TGTGCCAGCAGCTTATACCTATTGGAGGCGCAGTATTTT. This gives the protein CASSLYLLEAQYF.

The V call is TRBV5-1, the J call TRBJ2-5; TRBD1 matches at 9 bases. The CDR3 contains 17 residues. CDR1 is SGHRS, CDR2 YFSETQ, per germline. J was trimmed by 5 bases and V by 0 bases; bases with no gene match: 11. The CDR3: CASSLGRDRALRETQYF. Written as DNA, the CDR3 is TGCGCCAGCAGCTTGGGCCGGGACAGGGCTTTACGGGAGACCCAGTACTTC.